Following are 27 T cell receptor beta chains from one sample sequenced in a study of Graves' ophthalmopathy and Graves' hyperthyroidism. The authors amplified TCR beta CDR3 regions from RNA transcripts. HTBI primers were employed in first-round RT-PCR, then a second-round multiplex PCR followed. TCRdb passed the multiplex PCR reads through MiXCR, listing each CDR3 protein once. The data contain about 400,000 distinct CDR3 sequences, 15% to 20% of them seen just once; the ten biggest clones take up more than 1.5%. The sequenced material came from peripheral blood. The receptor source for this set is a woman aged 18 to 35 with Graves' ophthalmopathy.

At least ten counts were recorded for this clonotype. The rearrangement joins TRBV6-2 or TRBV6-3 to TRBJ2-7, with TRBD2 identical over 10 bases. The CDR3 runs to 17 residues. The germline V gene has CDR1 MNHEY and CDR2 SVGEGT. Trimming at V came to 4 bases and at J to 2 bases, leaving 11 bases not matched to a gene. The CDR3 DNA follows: TGTGCCAGCAGTTTCTCACTGACAGCGGGGGGGCCCTACGAGCAGTACTTC. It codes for CASSFSLTAGGPYEQYF.

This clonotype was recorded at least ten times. CDR3 in DNA: TGTGCCAGCAGCCATCTGGGAGGCACTGAAGCTTTCTTT. Its protein is CASSHLGGTEAFF. The V call is TRBV3-1, the J call TRBJ1-1; D uncertain. This CDR3 contains 13 residues. Germline CDR1 reads LGHDT; CDR2 reads YNNKEL (reference sequence). V shed 3 bases and J shed 4 bases, with 9 bases lying between them.

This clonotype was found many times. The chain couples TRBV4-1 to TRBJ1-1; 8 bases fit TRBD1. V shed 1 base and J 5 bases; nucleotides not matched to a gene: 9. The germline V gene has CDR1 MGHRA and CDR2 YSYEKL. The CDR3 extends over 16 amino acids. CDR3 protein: CASSQAIRQGKTEAFF. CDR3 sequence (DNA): TGCGCCAGCAGCCAAGCTATCCGACAGGGGAAGACTGAAGCTTTCTTT.

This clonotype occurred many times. CDR3 sequence: CASSLPGHLYEQYF. Written as DNA, the CDR3 is TGTGCCAGCAGTTTGCCGGGACACCTCTACGAGCAGTACTTC. This sequence joins TRBV12-3 or TRBV12-4 and TRBJ2-7; D is perhaps TRBD1 (6 bases). V gave up 3 bases and J gave up 3 bases, with 12 bases separating them. The CDR3 has 14 residues.

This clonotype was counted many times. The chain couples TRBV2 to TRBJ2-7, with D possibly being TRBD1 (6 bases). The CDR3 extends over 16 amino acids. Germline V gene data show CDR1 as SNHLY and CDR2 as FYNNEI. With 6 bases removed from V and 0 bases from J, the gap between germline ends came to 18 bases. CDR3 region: CASRERGGRASYEQYF. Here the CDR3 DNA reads TGTGCCAGCAGGGAGAGAGGGGGTCGGGCCTCCTACGAGCAGTACTTC.

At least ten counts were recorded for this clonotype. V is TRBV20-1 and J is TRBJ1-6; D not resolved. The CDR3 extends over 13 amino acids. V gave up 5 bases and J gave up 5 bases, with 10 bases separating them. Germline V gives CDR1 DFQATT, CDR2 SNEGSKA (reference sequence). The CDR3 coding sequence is TGCAGTGCTCTGGGTCCAAATAATTCACCCCTCCACTTT. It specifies CSALGPNNSPLHF.

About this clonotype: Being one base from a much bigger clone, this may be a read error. This chain's CDR3 is CASSKFSRPSYEQYF. The CDR3 DNA reads TGTGCCAGCAGTAAGTTCAGCCGCCCCTCCTACGAGCAGTACTTC. The rearrangement joins TRBV6-1 to TRBJ2-7; D is uncertain. The length of the CDR3 is 15 residues. V was trimmed by 5 bases and J by 0 bases, leaving 14 bases between them. CDR1 is MNHNS and CDR2 is SASEGT in the germline V gene.

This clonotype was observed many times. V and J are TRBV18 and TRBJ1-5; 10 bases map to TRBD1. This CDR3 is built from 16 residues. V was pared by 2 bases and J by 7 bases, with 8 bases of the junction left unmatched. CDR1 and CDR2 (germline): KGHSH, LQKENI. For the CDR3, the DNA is TGTGCCAGCTCACCAAGCCCGGGACAGGGGAAGCAGCCCCAGCATTTT. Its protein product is CASSPSPGQGKQPQHF.

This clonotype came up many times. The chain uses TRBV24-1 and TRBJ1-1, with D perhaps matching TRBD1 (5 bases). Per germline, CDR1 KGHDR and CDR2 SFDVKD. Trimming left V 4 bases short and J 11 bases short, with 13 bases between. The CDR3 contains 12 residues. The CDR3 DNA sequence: TGTGCCACCAGTGAGACGGGCAGGGAGGCTTTCTTT. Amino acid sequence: CATSETGREAFF.

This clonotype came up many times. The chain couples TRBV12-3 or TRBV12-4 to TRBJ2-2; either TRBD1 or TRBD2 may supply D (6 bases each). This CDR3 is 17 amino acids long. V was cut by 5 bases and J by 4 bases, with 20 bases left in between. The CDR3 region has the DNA TGTGCCAGCAGTGCGGACTACAGGGATGAAGGCACCGGGGAGCTGTTTTTT. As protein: CASSADYRDEGTGELFF.

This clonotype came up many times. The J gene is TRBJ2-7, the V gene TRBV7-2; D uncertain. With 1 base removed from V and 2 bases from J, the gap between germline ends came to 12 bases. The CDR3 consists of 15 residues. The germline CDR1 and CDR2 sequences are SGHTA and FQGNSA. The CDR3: CASSLEASPTYEQYF. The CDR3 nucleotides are TGTGCCAGCAGCTTAGAGGCCAGTCCCACCTACGAGCAGTACTTC.

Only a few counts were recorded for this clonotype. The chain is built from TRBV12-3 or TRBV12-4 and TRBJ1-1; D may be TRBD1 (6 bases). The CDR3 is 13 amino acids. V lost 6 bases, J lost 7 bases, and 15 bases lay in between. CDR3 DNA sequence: TGTGCCAGCAGCTACGTCCAGGGGTTTGAAGCTTTCTTT. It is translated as CASSYVQGFEAFF.

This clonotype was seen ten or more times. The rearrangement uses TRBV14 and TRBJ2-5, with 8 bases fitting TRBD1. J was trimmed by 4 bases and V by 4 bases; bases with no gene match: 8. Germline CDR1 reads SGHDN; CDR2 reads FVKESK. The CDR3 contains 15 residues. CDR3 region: CASSPRDRRRETQYF. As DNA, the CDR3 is TGTGCCAGCAGCCCCCGGGACAGGAGGAGAGAGACCCAGTACTTC.

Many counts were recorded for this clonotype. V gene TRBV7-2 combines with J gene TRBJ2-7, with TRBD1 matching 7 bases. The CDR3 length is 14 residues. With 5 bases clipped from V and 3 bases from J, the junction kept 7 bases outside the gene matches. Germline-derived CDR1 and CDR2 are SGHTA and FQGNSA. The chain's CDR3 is CASSPNRGDYEQYF. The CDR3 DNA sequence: TGTGCCAGCAGCCCAAACAGGGGCGACTACGAGCAGTACTTC.

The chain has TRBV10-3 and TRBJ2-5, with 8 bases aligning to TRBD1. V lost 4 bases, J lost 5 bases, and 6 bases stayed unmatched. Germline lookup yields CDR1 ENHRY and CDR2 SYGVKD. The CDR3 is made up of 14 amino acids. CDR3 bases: TGTGCCATCAGTGTATCAGGGGGCGCGGAGACCCAGTACTTC. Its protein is CAISVSGGAETQYF.

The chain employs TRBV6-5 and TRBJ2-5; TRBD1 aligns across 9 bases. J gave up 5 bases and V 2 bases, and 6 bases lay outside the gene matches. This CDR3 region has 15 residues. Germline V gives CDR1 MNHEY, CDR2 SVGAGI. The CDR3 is CASSYLGQGGETQYF. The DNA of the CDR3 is TGTGCCAGCAGTTACCTGGGACAGGGTGGCGAGACCCAGTACTTC.

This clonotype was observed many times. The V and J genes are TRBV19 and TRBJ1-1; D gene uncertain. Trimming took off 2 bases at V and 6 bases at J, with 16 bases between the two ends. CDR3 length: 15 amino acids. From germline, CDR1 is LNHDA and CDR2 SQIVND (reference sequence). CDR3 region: CASSILMGRRSEAFF. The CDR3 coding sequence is TGTGCCAGTAGTATACTGATGGGTCGTCGCTCTGAAGCTTTCTTT.

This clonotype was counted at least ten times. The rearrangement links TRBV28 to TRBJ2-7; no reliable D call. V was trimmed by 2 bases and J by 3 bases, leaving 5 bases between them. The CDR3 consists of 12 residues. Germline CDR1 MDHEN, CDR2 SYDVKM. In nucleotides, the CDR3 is TGTGCCAGCAGTTTAAGGTTCTACGAGCAGTACTTC. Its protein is CASSLRFYEQYF.

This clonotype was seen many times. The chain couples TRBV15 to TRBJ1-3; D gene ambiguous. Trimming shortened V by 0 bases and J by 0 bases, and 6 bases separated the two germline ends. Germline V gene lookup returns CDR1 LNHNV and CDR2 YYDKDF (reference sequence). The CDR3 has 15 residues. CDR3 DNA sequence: TGTGCCACCAGCAGAGATCGAAGCTCTGGAAACACCATATATTTT. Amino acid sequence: CATSRDRSSGNTIYF.

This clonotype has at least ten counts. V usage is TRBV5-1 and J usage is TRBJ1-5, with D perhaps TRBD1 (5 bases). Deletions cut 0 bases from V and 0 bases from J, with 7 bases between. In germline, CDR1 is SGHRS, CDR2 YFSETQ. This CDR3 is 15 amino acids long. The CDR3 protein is CASSLGDGSNQPQHF. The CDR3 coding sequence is TGCGCCAGCAGCTTGGGGGACGGTAGCAATCAGCCCCAGCATTTT.

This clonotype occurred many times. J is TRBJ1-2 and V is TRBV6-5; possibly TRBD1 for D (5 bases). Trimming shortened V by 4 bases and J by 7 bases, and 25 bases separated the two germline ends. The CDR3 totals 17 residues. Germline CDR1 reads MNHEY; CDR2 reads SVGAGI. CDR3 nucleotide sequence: TGTGCCAGCAGTTCCGGGGACCGGCTAGGGACCCGGAGTGGCTACACCTTC. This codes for CASSSGDRLGTRSGYTF.

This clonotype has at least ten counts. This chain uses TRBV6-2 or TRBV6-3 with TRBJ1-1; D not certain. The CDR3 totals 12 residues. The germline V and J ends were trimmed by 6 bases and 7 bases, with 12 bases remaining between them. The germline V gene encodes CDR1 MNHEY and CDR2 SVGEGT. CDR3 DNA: TGTGCCAGCAGCCTCATTAGGGATGAAGCTTTCTTT. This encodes CASSLIRDEAFF.

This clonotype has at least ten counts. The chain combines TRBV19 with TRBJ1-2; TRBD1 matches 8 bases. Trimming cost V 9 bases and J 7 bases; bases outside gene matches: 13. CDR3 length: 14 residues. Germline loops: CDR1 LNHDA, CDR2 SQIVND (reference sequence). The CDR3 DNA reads TGTGCCAGCACGCATGGGACAGGAATATTTGGCTACACCTTC. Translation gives CASTHGTGIFGYTF.

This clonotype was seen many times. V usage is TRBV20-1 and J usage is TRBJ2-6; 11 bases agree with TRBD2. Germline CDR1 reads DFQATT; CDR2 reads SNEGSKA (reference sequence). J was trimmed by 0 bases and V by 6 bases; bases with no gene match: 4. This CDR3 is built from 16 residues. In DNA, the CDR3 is TGCAGTGCAATAGCGGGAGGGCCCTCTGGGGCCAACGTCCTGACTTTC. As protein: CSAIAGGPSGANVLTF.

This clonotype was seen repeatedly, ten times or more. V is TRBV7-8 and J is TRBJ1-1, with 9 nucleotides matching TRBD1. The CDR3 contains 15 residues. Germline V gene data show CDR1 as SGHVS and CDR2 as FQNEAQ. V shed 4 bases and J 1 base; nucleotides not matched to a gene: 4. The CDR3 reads CASSSSDRGNTEAFF. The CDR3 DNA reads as TGTGCCAGCAGCTCGTCGGACAGGGGGAACACTGAAGCTTTCTTT. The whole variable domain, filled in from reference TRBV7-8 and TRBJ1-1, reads GAGVSQSPRYKVAKRGQDVALRCDPISGHVSLFWYQQALGQGPEFLTYFQNEAQLDKSGLPSDRFFAERPEGSVSTLKIQRTQQEDSAVYLCASSSSDRGNTEAFFGQGTRLTVV.

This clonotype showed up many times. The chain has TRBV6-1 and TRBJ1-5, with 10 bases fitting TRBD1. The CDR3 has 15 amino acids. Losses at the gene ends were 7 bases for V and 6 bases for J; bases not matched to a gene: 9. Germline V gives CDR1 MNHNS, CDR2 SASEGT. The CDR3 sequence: CASTGQGTGVQPQHF. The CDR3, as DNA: TGTGCCAGCACGGGGCAGGGGACAGGGGTTCAGCCCCAGCATTTT.

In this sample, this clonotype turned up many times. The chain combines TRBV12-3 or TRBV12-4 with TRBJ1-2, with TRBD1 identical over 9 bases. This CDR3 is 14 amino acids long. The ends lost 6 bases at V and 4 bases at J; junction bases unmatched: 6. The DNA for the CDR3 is TGTGCCAGCAGGGACAGGGGCTGGGGCTATGGCTACACCTTC. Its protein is CASRDRGWGYGYTF.